This T cell receptor beta chain stems from a study of Graves' ophthalmopathy and Graves' hyperthyroidism. CDR3 length: 16 residues. V lost 4 bases and J lost 0; bases outside the gene matches: 8. CDR1 ENHRY and CDR2 SYGVKD come from the germline V gene. Patients were excluded if they had other autoimmune diseases or uncontrolled infections, and likewise if pregnancy or lactation applied. In this sample, this clonotype turned up many times. Its antigen is unidentified. The study's findings and limits: Blood also held most thyroid clonotypes expanded above 0.001 frequency.

The authors amplified TCR beta CDR3 regions, and they did so from RNA transcripts for repertoire sequencing. A first-round RT-PCR used HTBI primers, followed by a second-round multiplex PCR. TCRdb re-analysed the multiplex PCR reads in MiXCR, keeping a single row per CDR3 protein. Among 400,000 to 500,000 distinct CDR3 sequences listed, roughly 21% were seen once. Sequenced input: peripheral blood. The V call is TRBV10-3, the J call TRBJ1-1; 7 bases map to TRBD1. The source of this sequence is a young woman with stable Graves' hyperthyroidism. The CDR3 DNA reads as TGTGCCATCAGTGGGGTTACCGGGACAGTGAACACTGAAGCTTTCTTT. It encodes CAISGVTGTVNTEAFF.